A single sample is the source of the 29 T cell receptor beta chains below, sequenced in a study of T-cell reconstitution after alpha-beta-depleted transplantation in children. Unique molecular identifiers were used in preparing the TCRbeta library. TCRdb redid the calling of the PCR reads with MiXCR, one entry per CDR3 protein. The sample lists 500,000 or so distinct CDR3 sequences, over 10% occurring once. Specimen: PBMCs, mostly from graft donor cells, collected 180 days after TCRalphabeta/CD19-depleted stem cell transplant. The receptors were sampled from a female patient aged 2-9 years who had a stem cell transplant for aplastic anemia, so the T cells may come from the graft donor.

This clonotype was detected only a few times. J is TRBJ2-7 and V is TRBV9; perhaps D is TRBD1 or TRBD2 (5 bases each). Trimming stripped 1 base from V and 0 bases from J, with 17 bases between. This CDR3 has 17 residues. Germline CDR1 and CDR2: SGDLS and YYNGEE. The CDR3: CASSVNRDGLSSYEQYF. The DNA of the CDR3 is TGTGCCAGCAGCGTAAATCGGGACGGCCTCAGCTCCTACGAGCAGTACTTC. Supplemented by reference TRBV9 and TRBJ2-7, the full variable domain reads DSGVTQTPKHLITATGQRVTLRCSPRSGDLSVYWYQQSLDQGLQFLIQYYNGEERAKGNILERFSAQQFPDLHSELNLSSLELGDSALYFCASSVNRDGLSSYEQYFGPGTRLTVT.

This clonotype was recorded a few times. This chain joins TRBV20-1 and TRBJ2-1; 11 nucleotides agree with TRBD2. V dropped 1 base and J dropped 7; count of bases not matched to a gene: 3. Germline-derived CDR1 and CDR2 are DFQATT and SNEGSKA (reference sequence). The CDR3 spans 14 residues. CDR3 region: CSARVGTSGNEQFF. CDR3 in DNA: TGCAGTGCTAGAGTCGGGACTAGCGGAAATGAGCAGTTCTTC.

A few counts support this clonotype. The chain carries TRBV12-3 or TRBV12-4 and TRBJ2-3; D is unresolved. Deletions cut 10 bases from V and 2 bases from J, with 13 bases between. The CDR3 is 13 residues long. CDR3 sequence reads: CATWTADTDTQYF. The CDR3 DNA reads as TGTGCCACCTGGACGGCCGACACAGATACGCAGTATTTT.

The rearrangement uses TRBV28 and TRBJ2-1; D remains unclear. The V end lost 4 bases, the J end lost 4 bases, and 11 bases lay between the germline ends. The CDR3 is made up of 14 amino acids. Germline loops: CDR1 MDHEN, CDR2 SYDVKM. The CDR3 spells CASSSPRVYNEQFF. CDR3 nucleotides: TGTGCCAGCAGTTCCCCTCGAGTTTACAATGAGCAGTTCTTC.

The J gene is TRBJ2-1, the V gene TRBV5-1; D uncertain. Trimming cost V 1 base and J 8 bases, with 13 bases left between them. The CDR3 has 14 residues. Germline V gives CDR1 SGHRS, CDR2 YFSETQ. The CDR3 DNA sequence: TGCGCCAGCAGCTTGTGGCCAAGGGCCGATGAGCAGTTCTTC. This translates into CASSLWPRADEQFF.

Regarding this clonotype: The germline gene is not matched at one end of the junction; a read error may be the cause. V gene TRBV19 combines with J gene TRBJ2-1; D is undetermined. Germline V gene data show CDR1 as LNHDA and CDR2 as SQIVND (reference sequence). The CDR3 spans 18 residues. In DNA form, the CDR3 reads TGTGCCAGTAGTATCAAGGTCCTGACGATCCCTCTCTACAATAAGCAGTTCTTC. Amino acid sequence: CASSIKVLTIPLYNKQFF.

J is TRBJ2-5 and V is TRBV29-1; TRBD1 aligns across 10 bases. Germline CDR1 SQVTM, CDR2 ANQGSEA. The CDR3 runs to 15 residues. The V gene end was trimmed by 7 bases and the J gene end by 5 bases; junction bases not matched to a gene: 13. The CDR3 reads CSARDRGLEFETQYF. Here the CDR3 DNA reads TGCAGCGCCCGAGACAGGGGGCTGGAATTCGAGACCCAGTACTTC. Full variable domain (remainder filled in from reference TRBV29-1 and TRBJ2-5): SAVISQKPSRDICQRGTSLTIQCQVDSQVTMMFWYRQQPGQSLTLIATANQGSEATYESGFVIDKFPISRPNLTFSTLTVSNMSPEDSSIYLCSARDRGLEFETQYFGPGTRLLVL.

The V gene is TRBV6-1, the J gene TRBJ2-3; D tentatively reads TRBD1 or TRBD2 (6 bases each). The V and J ends lost 6 bases and 3 bases respectively, with 16 bases between them. CDR1 is MNHNS, CDR2 SASEGT, per germline. The CDR3 runs to 15 residues. CDR3 residues: CASSRGTPGTDTQYF. The CDR3 DNA reads as TGTGCCAGCAGCCGCGGGACACCTGGGACAGATACGCAGTATTTT.

There are a few counts of this clonotype. The chain has TRBV7-8 and TRBJ2-1; D remains unclear. The CDR3 consists of 16 residues. Per germline, CDR1 SGHVS and CDR2 FQNEAQ. Trimming cost V 3 bases and J 4 bases, with 16 bases left between them. Here the CDR3 DNA reads TGTGCCAGCAGCTTCGGGCAGCTGCCCCGTTACAATGAGCAGTTCTTC. Translated: CASSFGQLPRYNEQFF.

This rearrangement joins TRBV20-1 to TRBJ2-1; TRBD2 agrees at 10 bases. The CDR3 is made up of 15 amino acids. Germline loops: CDR1 DFQATT, CDR2 SNEGSKA (reference sequence). V gave up 0 bases and J gave up 5 bases; unmatched junction bases: 4. This CDR3 reads CSARDGTSVDNEQFF. The CDR3 coding sequence is TGCAGTGCTAGAGACGGGACTAGCGTGGACAATGAGCAGTTCTTC.

This clonotype was picked up a small number of times. This rearrangement joins TRBV20-1 to TRBJ2-1, with a weak D call TRBD2 (5 bases). This CDR3 comprises 16 residues. From germline, CDR1 is DFQATT and CDR2 SNEGSKA (reference sequence). V was trimmed by 1 base and J by 2 bases, leaving 15 bases between them. The CDR3 DNA sequence: TGCAGTGCTAGAGCCTCTTGGGGAGCCCCCTACAATGAGCAGTTCTTC. It translates to CSARASWGAPYNEQFF.

This chain links TRBV7-9 with TRBJ2-3; TRBD2 matches 12 bases. V trimming: 6 bases; J trimming: 2 bases; junction bases outside the gene matches: 6. The germline V gene has CDR1 SEHNR and CDR2 FQNEAQ (reference sequence). This CDR3 region has 16 residues. The CDR3 nucleotides are TGTGCCAGCAGATCGGGACTAGCGGGTTTCACAGATACGCAGTATTTT. Its protein product is CASRSGLAGFTDTQYF.

The V call is TRBV5-6, the J call TRBJ1-1, with a tentative D call TRBD1 (5 bases). CDR3 length equals 14 residues. CDR1 SGHDT and CDR2 YYEEEE come from the germline V gene. Trimming took 2 bases from V and 3 from J, leaving 11 bases between them. The CDR3 coding sequence is TGTGCCAGCAGCTTTCCAGGGACCTACACTGAAGCTTTCTTT. It codes for CASSFPGTYTEAFF. The variable domain in full, completed from reference TRBV5-6 and TRBJ1-1, reads DAGVTQSPTHLIKTRGQQVTLRCSPKSGHDTVSWYQQALGQGPQFIFQYYEEEERQRGNFPDRFSGHQFPNYSSELNVNALLLGDSALYLCASSFPGTYTEAFFGQGTRLTVV.

This clonotype was observed a handful of times. For the CDR3, the DNA is TGTGCCAGCAGCTTAGCCCCGGACCTAGCGGGGGTCCTAAAAGAGACCCAGTACTTC. It is translated as CASSLAPDLAGVLKETQYF. The chain employs TRBV7-2 and TRBJ2-5; TRBD2 aligns across 10 bases. Germline CDR1 is SGHTA and CDR2 is FQGNSA. The junction had 13 bases not matched to a gene; V was cut back by 0 bases and J by 3 bases. The CDR3 has 19 residues.

This clonotype has a handful of counts. The rearrangement joins TRBV6-1 to TRBJ2-7; D may be TRBD1 (6 bases). Deletions cut 2 bases from V and 3 bases from J, with 17 bases between. The CDR3 runs to 16 residues. Germline CDR1 MNHNS, CDR2 SASEGT. CDR3 nucleotide sequence: TGTGCCAGCAGTGAATCCAAGACAGGCCTACTCTACGAGCAGTACTTC. Translated: CASSESKTGLLYEQYF.

This clonotype was picked up a small number of times. The chain carries TRBV15 and TRBJ2-6; no clear D. The V end lost 3 bases, the J end lost 0 bases, and 12 bases lay between the germline ends. The CDR3 is 17 residues long. Germline lookup yields CDR1 LNHNV and CDR2 YYDKDF (reference sequence). CDR3 loop: CATSSYTEYSGANVLTF. In DNA form, the CDR3 reads TGTGCCACCAGCAGCTACACGGAATACTCTGGGGCCAACGTCCTGACTTTC.

The genes are TRBV4-2 and TRBJ1-1, with 11 bases aligning to TRBD1. V lost 1 base, J lost 4 bases, and 2 bases stayed unmatched. CDR3 length: 15 amino acids. Germline CDR1 and CDR2: LGHNA and YNFKEQ. CDR3 bases: TGTGCCAGCAGCCAAGTAGGGACAGGGGGCACTGAAGCTTTCTTT. As protein: CASSQVGTGGTEAFF.

This clonotype was seen at least ten times. V and J are TRBV29-1 and TRBJ2-7; either TRBD1 or TRBD2 may fit D (5 bases each). Trimming took off 6 bases at V and 0 bases at J, with 15 bases between the two ends. CDR3 size: 14 residues. Germline CDR1 reads SQVTM; CDR2 reads ANQGSEA. CDR3 in DNA: TGCAGCGTGCGCCGGGACCGAAACTCCTACGAGCAGTACTTC. This sequence encodes CSVRRDRNSYEQYF.

This rearrangement joins TRBV4-3 to TRBJ1-2, with D unresolved. The CDR3 sequence is 15 residues long. The germline CDR1 and CDR2 sequences are LGHNA and YSLEER. Trimming removed 0 bases at V and 2 bases at J, with 10 bases between. CDR3 DNA sequence: TGCGCCAGCAGCCAAGATGGCAGCTCAAACTATGGCTACACCTTC. The encoded protein is CASSQDGSSNYGYTF.

This clonotype was counted many times. This chain links TRBV12-3 or TRBV12-4 with TRBJ1-1; weak D call: TRBD1 (5 bases). CDR3 length: 16 amino acids. V shed 5 bases and J shed 0 bases, with 16 bases lying between them. CDR3 region: CASSRQRVNMNTEAFF. CDR3 nucleotides: TGTGCCAGCAGTCGACAGCGGGTAAACATGAACACTGAAGCTTTCTTT.

This clonotype has a count of ten or more. The chain is built from TRBV29-1 and TRBJ2-1, with 8 bases identical to TRBD1. CDR3 length: 14 residues. Germline CDR1 and CDR2: SQVTM and ANQGSEA. Trimming removed 2 bases from V and 10 bases from J; junction bases left unmatched: 10. The CDR3 sequence: CSVELPTGTGEQFF. CDR3 in DNA: TGCAGCGTTGAACTACCCACGGGGACAGGAGAGCAGTTCTTC.

The chain uses TRBV9 and TRBJ2-2; TRBD2 matches 10 bases. There are 14 residues in the CDR3. The ends lost 4 bases at V and 7 bases at J; junction bases unmatched: 4. The germline V gene has CDR1 SGDLS and CDR2 YYNGEE. CDR3 DNA: TGTGCCAGCAGCTCTAGCGGGAGCCTCGGGGAGCTGTTTTTT. It yields the protein CASSSSGSLGELFF.

The chain is built from TRBV20-1 and TRBJ2-7; 7 bases match TRBD2. The CDR3 loop spans 14 amino acids. Losses at the gene ends were 6 bases for V and 4 bases for J; bases not matched to a gene: 12. Germline assignment: CDR1 DFQATT and CDR2 SNEGSKA (reference sequence). In nucleotides, the CDR3 is TGCAGTGCCAGCCCCGCAGCGGGAAGATACGAGCAGTACGTC. It codes for CSASPAAGRYEQYV.

The gene calls are TRBV20-1 and TRBJ1-1; tentatively, D is TRBD1 (6 bases). Looked up from germline, CDR1 is DFQATT and CDR2 is SNEGSKA (reference sequence). The V end lost 6 bases, the J end lost 6 bases, and 17 bases lay between the germline ends. This CDR3 is 13 amino acids long. CDR3 residues: CSAEGGPNAEAFF. The CDR3 coding sequence is TGCAGTGCCGAGGGGGGGCCCAACGCTGAAGCTTTCTTT.

The chain employs TRBV5-1 and TRBJ1-1; 9 bases are a match to TRBD1. Germline V gene lookup returns CDR1 SGHRS and CDR2 YFSETQ. V was clipped by 4 bases and J by 6 bases; unmatched bases: 4. This CDR3 is 13 amino acids long. The CDR3 bases are TGCGCCAGCAGCCTAAGGGACAGGGCTGAAGCTTTCTTT. It specifies CASSLRDRAEAFF.

The sample holds a few counts of this clonotype. This chain joins TRBV28 and TRBJ1-4; D is unclear. V lost 6 bases, J lost 4 bases, and 15 bases lay in between. The CDR3 is 15 amino acids. Germline values: CDR1 MDHEN, CDR2 SYDVKM. CDR3 nucleotides: TGTGCCAGCAGACAGCAGGCCCCCTTTAATGAAAAACTGTTTTTT. This gives the protein CASRQQAPFNEKLFF.

The rearrangement joins TRBV10-3 to TRBJ2-2, with 8 nucleotides matching TRBD1. Germline CDR1 ENHRY, CDR2 SYGVKD. V shed 5 bases and J 6 bases; nucleotides not matched to a gene: 5. There are 14 residues in the CDR3. This chain's CDR3 is CAISKDRGPGELFF. The CDR3 coding sequence is TGTGCCATCAGTAAAGACAGGGGACCCGGGGAGCTGTTTTTT.

This clonotype was found many times. The chain carries TRBV5-1 and TRBJ2-5; 13 bases map to TRBD2. This CDR3 has 15 amino acids. The ends lost 5 bases at V and 5 bases at J; junction bases unmatched: 6. The germline V gene encodes CDR1 SGHRS and CDR2 YFSETQ. The CDR3 loop is CASRWTSGSGETQYF. As DNA, the CDR3 is TGCGCCAGCAGATGGACTAGCGGGAGTGGGGAGACCCAGTACTTC.

A few counts support this clonotype. The V gene is TRBV15, the J gene TRBJ2-7; D is unclear. Trimming stripped 6 bases from V and 1 base from J, with 10 bases between. CDR3 length: 13 residues. Per germline, CDR1 LNHNV and CDR2 YYDKDF (reference sequence). The CDR3 sequence: CATSVDVSYEQYV. CDR3 nucleotides: TGTGCCACCAGTGTAGACGTATCCTACGAGCAGTACGTC.